These 2 T cell receptor beta chains originate from one sample sequenced in a study of cytomegalovirus exposure and HLA in healthy donors. A multiplex PCR was run with 60 Vbeta primers and 13 Jbeta primers. Repertoires were generated with immunoSEQ multiplex PCR, while TCRdb's copy carries only in-frame clones and drops some. Among 90,000 to 140,000 clones listed, around 72% were seen once. Material: PBMCs. The receptors originated from a man aged 25 to 40 in good health and CMV-seronegative.

The rearrangement joins TRBV19 to TRBJ2-1, with 10 bases that match TRBD2. The J segment lost 6 bases and the V segment lost 11 bases, leaving 13 bases of the junction unmatched. The CDR3 sequence is 15 residues long. Germline CDR1 LNHDA, CDR2 SQIVND (reference sequence). The CDR3 region is CAPVGASGSTNEQFF. CDR3 in DNA: TGTGCCCCGGTAGGGGCTAGCGGGAGCACCAATGAGCAGTTCTTC.

The rearrangement joins TRBV6-5 to TRBJ2-3; TRBD2 aligns across 7 bases. The CDR3 is made up of 16 amino acids. Germline CDR1 reads MNHEY; CDR2 reads SVGAGI. The junction had 5 bases not matched to a gene; V was cut back by 1 base and J by 1 base. CDR3 sequence: CASSYLAGERTDTQYF. CDR3 DNA sequence: TGTGCCAGCAGTTACTTAGCGGGCGAACGCACAGATACGCAGTATTTT.